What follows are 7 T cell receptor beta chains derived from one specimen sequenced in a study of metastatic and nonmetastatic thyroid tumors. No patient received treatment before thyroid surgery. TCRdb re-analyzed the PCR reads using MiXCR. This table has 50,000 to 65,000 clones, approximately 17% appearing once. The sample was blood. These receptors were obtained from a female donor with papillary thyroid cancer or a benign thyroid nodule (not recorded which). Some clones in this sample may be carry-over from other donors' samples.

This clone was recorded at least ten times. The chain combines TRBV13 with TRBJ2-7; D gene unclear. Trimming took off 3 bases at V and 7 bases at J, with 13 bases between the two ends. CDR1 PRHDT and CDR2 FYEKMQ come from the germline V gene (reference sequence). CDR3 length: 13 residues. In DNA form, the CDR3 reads TGTGCCAGCAGCTTCAAGGGATTGAGTGAGCAGTACTTC. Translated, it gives CASSFKGLSEQYF.

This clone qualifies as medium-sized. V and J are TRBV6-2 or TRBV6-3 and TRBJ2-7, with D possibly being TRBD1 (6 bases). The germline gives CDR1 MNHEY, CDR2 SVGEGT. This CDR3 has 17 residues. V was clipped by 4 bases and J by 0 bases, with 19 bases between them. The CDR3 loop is CASSSTWTATNSYEQYF. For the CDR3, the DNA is TGTGCCAGCAGTTCGACCTGGACAGCTACAAACTCCTACGAGCAGTACTTC.

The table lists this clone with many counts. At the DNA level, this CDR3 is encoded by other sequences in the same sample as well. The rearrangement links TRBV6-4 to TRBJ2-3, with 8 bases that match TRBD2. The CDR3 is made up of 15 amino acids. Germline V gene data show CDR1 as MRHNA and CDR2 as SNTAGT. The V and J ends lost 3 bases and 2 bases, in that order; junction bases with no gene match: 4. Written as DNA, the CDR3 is TGTGCCAGCAGTGAATCCGGGGGGGCCACAGATACGCAGTATTTT. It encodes CASSESGGATDTQYF.

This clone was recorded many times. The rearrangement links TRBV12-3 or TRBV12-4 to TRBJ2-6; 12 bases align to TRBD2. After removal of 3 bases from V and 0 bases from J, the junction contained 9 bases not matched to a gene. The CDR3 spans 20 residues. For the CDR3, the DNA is TGTGCCAGCAGTTTGTTGCTAGCGGGAGGGCCAAGCTCTGGGGCCAACGTCCTGACTTTC. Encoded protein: CASSLLLAGGPSSGANVLTF.

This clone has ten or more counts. The CDR3 protein is CASRSNPLLDRETQYF. CDR3 bases: TGTGCCAGCAGATCGAACCCACTGCTCGATAGGGAGACCCAGTACTTC. The rearrangement joins TRBV28 to TRBJ2-5; no definite D call. Germline assignment: CDR1 MDHEN and CDR2 SYDVKM. V lost 6 bases and J lost 5, with 22 bases in between. The CDR3 spans 16 residues.

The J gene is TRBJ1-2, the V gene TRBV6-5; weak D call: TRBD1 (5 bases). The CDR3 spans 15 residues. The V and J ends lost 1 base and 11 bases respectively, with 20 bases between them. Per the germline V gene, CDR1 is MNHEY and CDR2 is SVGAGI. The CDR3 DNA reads TGTGCCAGCAGTTACTTTGGCCCGGGGGAGAGTGTTTACACCTTC. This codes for CASSYFGPGESVYTF.

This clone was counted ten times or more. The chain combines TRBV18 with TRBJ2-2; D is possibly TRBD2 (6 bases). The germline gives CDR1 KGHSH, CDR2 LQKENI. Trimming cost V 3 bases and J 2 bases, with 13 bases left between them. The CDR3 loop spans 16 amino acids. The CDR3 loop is CASSPRGGTNTGELFF. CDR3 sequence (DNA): TGTGCCAGCTCACCCCGGGGAGGTACTAACACCGGGGAGCTGTTTTTT.